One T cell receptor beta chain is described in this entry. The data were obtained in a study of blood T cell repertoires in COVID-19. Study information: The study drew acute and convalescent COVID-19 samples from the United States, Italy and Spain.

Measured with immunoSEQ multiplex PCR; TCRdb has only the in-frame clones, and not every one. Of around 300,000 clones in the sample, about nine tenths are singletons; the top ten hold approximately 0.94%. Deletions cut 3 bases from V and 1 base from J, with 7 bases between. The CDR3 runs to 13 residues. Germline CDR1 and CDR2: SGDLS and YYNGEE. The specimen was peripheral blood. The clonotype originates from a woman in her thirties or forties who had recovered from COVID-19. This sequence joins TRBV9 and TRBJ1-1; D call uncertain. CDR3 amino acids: CASSDRQNTEAFF. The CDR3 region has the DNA TGTGCCAGCAGCGACCGACAGAACACTGAAGCTTTCTTT.